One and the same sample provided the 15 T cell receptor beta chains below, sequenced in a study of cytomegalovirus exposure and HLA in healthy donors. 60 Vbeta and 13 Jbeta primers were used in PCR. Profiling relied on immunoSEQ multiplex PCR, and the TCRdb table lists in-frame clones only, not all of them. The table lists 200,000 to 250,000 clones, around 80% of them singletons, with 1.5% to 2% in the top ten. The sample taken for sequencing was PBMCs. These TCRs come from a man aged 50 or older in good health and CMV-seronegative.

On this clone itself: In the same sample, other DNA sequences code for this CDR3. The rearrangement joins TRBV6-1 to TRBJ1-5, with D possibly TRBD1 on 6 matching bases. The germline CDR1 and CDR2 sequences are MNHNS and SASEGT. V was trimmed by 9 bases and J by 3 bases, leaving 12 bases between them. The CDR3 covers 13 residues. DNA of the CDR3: TGTGCCAGTACCGGACAGAACAATCAGCCCCAGCATTTT. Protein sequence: CASTGQNNQPQHF.

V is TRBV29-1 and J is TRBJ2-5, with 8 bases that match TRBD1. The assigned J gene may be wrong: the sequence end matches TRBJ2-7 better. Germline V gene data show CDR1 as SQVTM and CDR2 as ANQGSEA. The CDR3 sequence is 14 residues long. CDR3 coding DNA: TGCAGCGTTGAAGGGGCCAGGGGGCGAAACGAGCAGTACTTC. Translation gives CSVEGARGRNEQYF.

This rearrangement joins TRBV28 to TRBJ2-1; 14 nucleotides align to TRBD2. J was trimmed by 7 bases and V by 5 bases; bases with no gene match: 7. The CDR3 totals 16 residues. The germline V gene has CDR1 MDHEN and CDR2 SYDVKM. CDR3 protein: CASSTSGTSGRNEQFF. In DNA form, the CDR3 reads TGTGCCAGCAGTACCTCCGGGACTAGCGGGAGAAATGAGCAGTTCTTC.

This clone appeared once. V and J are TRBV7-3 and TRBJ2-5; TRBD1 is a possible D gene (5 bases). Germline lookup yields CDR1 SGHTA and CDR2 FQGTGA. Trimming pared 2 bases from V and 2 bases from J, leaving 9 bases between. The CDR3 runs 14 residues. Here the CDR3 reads CASSLQAGQETQYF. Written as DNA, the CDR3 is TGTGCCAGCAGCTTACAAGCAGGGCAAGAGACCCAGTACTTC.

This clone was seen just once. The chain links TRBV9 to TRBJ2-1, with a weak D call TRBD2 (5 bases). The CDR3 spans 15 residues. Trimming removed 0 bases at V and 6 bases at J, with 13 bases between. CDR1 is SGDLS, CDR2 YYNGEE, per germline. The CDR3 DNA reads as TGTGCCAGCAGCGTAGGGACGACTAAGCCCAATGAGCAGTTCTTC. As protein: CASSVGTTKPNEQFF.

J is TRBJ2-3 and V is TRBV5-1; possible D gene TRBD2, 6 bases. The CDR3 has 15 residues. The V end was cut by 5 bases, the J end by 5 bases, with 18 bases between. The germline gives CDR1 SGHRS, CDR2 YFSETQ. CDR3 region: CASRTEGGRGDTQYF. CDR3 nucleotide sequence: TGCGCCAGCAGAACCGAGGGAGGTCGGGGAGATACGCAGTATTTT. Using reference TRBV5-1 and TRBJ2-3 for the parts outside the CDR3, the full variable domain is KAGVTQTPRYLIKTRGQQVTLSCSPISGHRSVSWYQQTPGQGLQFLFEYFSETQRNKGNFPGRFSGRQFSNSRSEMNVSTLELGDSALYLCASRTEGGRGDTQYFGPGTRLTVL.

The CDR3 nucleotides read TGTGCCAGCAGCTTCGCGCGGGGGGGGACCTCCGGGGAGCTGTTTTTT. Translating it yields CASSFARGGTSGELFF. The chain is built from TRBV7-6 and TRBJ2-2; TRBD2 aligns across 9 bases. The CDR3 is made up of 16 amino acids. Germline CDR1 and CDR2: SGHVS and FNYEAQ. The V gene end was trimmed by 3 bases and the J gene end by 6 bases; junction bases not matched to a gene: 8.

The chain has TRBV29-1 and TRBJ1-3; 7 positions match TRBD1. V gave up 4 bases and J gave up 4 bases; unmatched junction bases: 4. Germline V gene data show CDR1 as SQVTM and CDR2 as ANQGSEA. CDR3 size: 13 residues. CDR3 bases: TGCAGCGTTGTACAGGGGTCGGGAAACACCATATATTTT. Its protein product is CSVVQGSGNTIYF.

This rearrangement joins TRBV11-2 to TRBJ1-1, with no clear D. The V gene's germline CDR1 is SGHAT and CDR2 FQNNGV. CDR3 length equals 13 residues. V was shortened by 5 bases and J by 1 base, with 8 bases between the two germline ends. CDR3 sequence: CASSEQRNTEAFF. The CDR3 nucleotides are TGTGCCAGCAGCGAACAGAGGAACACTGAAGCTTTCTTT.

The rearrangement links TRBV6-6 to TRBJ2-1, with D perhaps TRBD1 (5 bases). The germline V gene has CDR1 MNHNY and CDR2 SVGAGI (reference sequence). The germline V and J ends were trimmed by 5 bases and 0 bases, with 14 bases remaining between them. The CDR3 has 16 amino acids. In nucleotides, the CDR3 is TGTGCCAGCAGTACCCGACAGTCAAGCTCCTACAATGAGCAGTTCTTC. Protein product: CASSTRQSSSYNEQFF.

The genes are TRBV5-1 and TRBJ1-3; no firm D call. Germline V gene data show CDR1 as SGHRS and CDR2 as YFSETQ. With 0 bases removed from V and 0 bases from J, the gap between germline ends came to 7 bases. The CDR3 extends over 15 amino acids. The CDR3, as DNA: TGCGCCAGCAGCTTGGACCCGGGCTCTGGAAACACCATATATTTT. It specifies CASSLDPGSGNTIYF.

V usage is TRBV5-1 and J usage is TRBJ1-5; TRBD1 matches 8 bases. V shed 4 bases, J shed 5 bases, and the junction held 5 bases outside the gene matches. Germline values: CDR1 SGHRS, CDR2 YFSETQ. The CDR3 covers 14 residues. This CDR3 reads CASSIGQGDQPQHF. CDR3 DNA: TGCGCCAGCAGCATAGGACAGGGCGATCAGCCCCAGCATTTT.

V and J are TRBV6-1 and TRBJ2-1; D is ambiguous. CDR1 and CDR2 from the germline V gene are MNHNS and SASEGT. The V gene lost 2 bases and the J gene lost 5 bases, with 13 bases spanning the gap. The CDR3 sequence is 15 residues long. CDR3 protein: CASSEPPGLDNEQFF. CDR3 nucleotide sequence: TGTGCCAGCAGTGAACCCCCGGGTCTTGACAATGAGCAGTTCTTC.

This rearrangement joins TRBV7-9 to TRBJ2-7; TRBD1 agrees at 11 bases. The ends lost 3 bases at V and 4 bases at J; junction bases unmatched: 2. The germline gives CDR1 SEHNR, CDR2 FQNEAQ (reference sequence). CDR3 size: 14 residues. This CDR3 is CASSLGQGVYEQYF. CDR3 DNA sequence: TGTGCCAGCAGCTTGGGACAGGGGGTTTACGAGCAGTACTTC. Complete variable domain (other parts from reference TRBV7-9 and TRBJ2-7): DTGVSQNPRHKITKRGQNVTFRCDPISEHNRLYWYRQTLGQGPEFLTYFQNEAQLEKSRLLSDRFSAERPKGSFSTLEIQRTEQGDSAMYLCASSLGQGVYEQYFGPGTRLTVT.

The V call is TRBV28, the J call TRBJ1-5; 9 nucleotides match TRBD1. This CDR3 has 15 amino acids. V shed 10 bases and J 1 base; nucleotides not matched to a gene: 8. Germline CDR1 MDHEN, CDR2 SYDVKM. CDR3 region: CATDTGGRSNQPQHF. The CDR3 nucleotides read TGTGCCACCGATACAGGGGGCCGGAGCAATCAGCCCCAGCATTTT.